This T cell receptor beta chain was obtained from a study of shared clonotypes between healthy human individuals. Germline CDR1 SGHAT, CDR2 FQNNGV. V shed 1 base, J shed 0 bases, and the junction held 3 bases outside the gene matches. This CDR3 contains 15 residues. To note about this clone: The antigen is undetermined. Different DNA sequences within this sample yield the same CDR3.

Sequenced by immunoSEQ multiplex PCR; TCRdb stores in-frame clones only, minus some. The sample contains approximately 2.4 million clones, 90% to 96% of which appear only once. Broader study findings: A handful of donors had about 5.1% of their naive CD4 clonotypes in common. Clonotype sharing among donors was expected to depend on sequencing depth.

This clonotype was sampled from a man between 18 and 35 years old in good health. The chain is built from TRBV11-2 and TRBJ2-7; 7 bases align to TRBD2. The source material was naive CD4+ T cells sorted from blood. Subset indicated: CD45RA+ positively selected. The CDR3 sequence is CASSLASGPSYEQYF. CDR3 in DNA: TGTGCCAGCAGCTTAGCTAGCGGACCCTCCTACGAGCAGTACTTC.